This T cell receptor (beta chain) derives from a study of cytomegalovirus exposure and HLA in healthy donors. The primer mix had 60 Vbeta and 13 Jbeta primers. Clones were sequenced by immunoSEQ multiplex PCR, and TCRdb holds only the in-frame ones, with some missing. The sample lists about 140,000 clones, 80% to 90% occurring once. V shed 5 bases, J shed 5 bases, and the junction held 8 bases outside the gene matches. The CDR3 length is 14 residues. From germline, CDR1 is KGHSH and CDR2 LQKENI. The chain is built from TRBV18 and TRBJ2-5, with TRBD2 matching 7 bases. The sequenced sample was PBMCs. This TCR was sampled from a woman under 40 in good health and CMV-seronegative. CDR3 sequence (DNA): TGTGCCAGCTCAACCCGGACTAGGAGGGAGACCCAGTACTTC. This codes for CASSTRTRRETQYF.